The clone carrying this T cell receptor beta chain was counted between two and nine times. Germline CDR1 reads SNHLY; CDR2 reads FYNNEI. The CDR3 totals 14 residues. With V trimmed by 5 bases and J by 3 bases, 1 base remained unmatched. The data originate from a study of blood T cell repertoires in COVID-19. Sequencing used immunoSEQ multiplex PCR; TCRdb keeps in-frame clones, though not all of them. The top ten hold around 30% of the sample, which has some 120,000 clones, 75% to 90% seen once. The sample comprised peripheral blood. V is TRBV2 and J is TRBJ1-6, with 7 bases matching TRBD1. This TCR came from a man aged 70-80 years with active or convalescent COVID-19. As DNA, the CDR3 is TGTGCCAGCAGTCGGGACAGCTATAATTCACCCCTCCACTTT. It specifies CASSRDSYNSPLHF.